What follows is one TCR beta chain and its context. This record comes from a study of control samples from healthy donors and cancer patients. Trimming removed 1 base at V and 3 bases at J, with 8 bases between. This CDR3 is 14 amino acids long. Germline CDR1 and CDR2: SGHAT and FQNNGV. Assay: immunoSEQ multiplex PCR; the TCRdb copy retains only in-frame clones and omits some. Of about 140,000 clones in the sample, roughly 94% were seen once. V is TRBV11-2 and J is TRBJ2-3; D not resolved. Sequencing input: blood. The source of this sequence is a man aged 40-49 years in good health. CDR3 nucleotides: TGTGCCAGCAGCTTAGTGGCTAGGACAGATACGCAGTATTTT. Its protein is CASSLVARTDTQYF.